These T cell receptor beta chains were read from a single sample in a study of T cell responses to AZD1222 COVID-19 vaccine. TCRdb's table, derived via immunoSEQ multiplex PCR, lists solely in-frame clones and lacks some. The sample consists of about 84,000 clones, roughly 85% of them appearing once. The material was peripheral blood, obtained 28 days after the second AZD1222 dose. The source of these receptors is an adult who received the AZD1222 COVID-19 vaccine. Each CDR3 is given with its conserved first and last residue. The D gene is left open where the match is weak. Size values are once, few and many counts, or a class for expanded clones, and some rows have none.

NA	NA	TRBJ2-1	TRBV11-2	TGTGCCAGCAGCCCGCCGAATACTAAAGAGCAGTTCTTC	CASSPPNTKEQFF
NA	NA	TRBJ1-1	TRBV4-3	TGCGCCAGCAGCCAAGGTTCTGAAGCTTTCTTT	CASSQGSEAFF
NA	NA	TRBJ2-7	TRBV19	TGTGCCAGTAAAGGCGGGACATTCGCTTCGGCTGAGCAGTACTTC	CASKGGTFASAEQYF
NA	NA	TRBJ2-2	TRBV7-8	TGTGCCAGCAGCTTAGTAGAGGGATCGAACACCGGGGAGCTGTTTTTT	CASSLVEGSNTGELFF
NA	NA	TRBJ2-7	TRBV4-3	TGCGCCAGCAGCCAAGCTCACGGGGGATCCTACGAGCAGTACTTC	CASSQAHGGSYEQYF
NA	NA	TRBJ2-3	TRBV18	TGTGCCAGCTCCCGGCTTAGTACAGATACGCAGTATTTT	CASSRLSTDTQYF
TRBD1	once	TRBJ2-2	TRBV27	TGTGCCAGCAGTTTTCGGACAGGGGACACCGGGGAGCTGTTTTTT	CASSFRTGDTGELFF
NA	NA	TRBJ1-4	TRBV28	TGTGCCAGCAGTTTAGGAATGGCAACTAATGAAAAACTGTTTTTT	CASSLGMATNEKLFF
TRBD1	NA	TRBJ1-2	TRBV19	TGTGCCAGTAGTCCTCAAGGGACAGGGGGCGACCAGAACTATGGCTACACCTTC	CASSPQGTGGDQNYGYTF
NA	NA	TRBJ1-3	TRBV12-3/TRBV12-4	TGTGCCAGCAGTCCATCTGGAAACACCATATATTTT	CASSPSGNTIYF
TRBD2	NA	TRBJ2-1	TRBV11-2	TGTGCCAGCAGCAACGGACTAGCGGGGTGGAATGAGCAGTTCTTC	CASSNGLAGWNEQFF
NA	NA	TRBJ2-7	TRBV28	TGTGCCAGCAGTATAGGGGGGGAGGACGAGCAGTACTTC	CASSIGGEDEQYF
NA	NA	TRBJ2-5	TRBV6-1	TGTGCCAGCAGTGAGGAGAAACAGGGCCCGATAGGAGAGACCCAGTACTTC	CASSEEKQGPIGETQYF
TRBD1	NA	TRBJ1-5	TRBV27	TGTGCCAGCAGCCCACAGGGGACCGGCAATCAGCCCCAGCATTTT	CASSPQGTGNQPQHF
NA	few	TRBJ1-1	TRBV4-1	TGCGCCAGCAGCCCGAAGACCGAGAACACTGAAGCTTTCTTT	CASSPKTENTEAFF
NA	NA	TRBJ1-1	TRBV28	TGTGCCAGCAGTTTATCGGTGGCCATGGCGACTGAAGCTTTCTTT	CASSLSVAMATEAFF
NA	once	TRBJ1-2	TRBV5-1	TGCGCCAGCAGAAAGGACAGAGGCACAGGCTACACCTTC	CASRKDRGTGYTF
TRBD1	NA	TRBJ2-1	TRBV15	TGTGCCACCAGCGCATCGGACAGGGTCAATGAGCAGTTCTTC	CATSASDRVNEQFF
NA	NA	TRBJ2-2	TRBV5-4	TGTGCCAGCAGCAGAAAGAACACCGGGGAGCTGTTTTTT	CASSRKNTGELFF
TRBD1	once	TRBJ2-3	TRBV11-3	TGTGCCAGCAGTCACCGGGACAGGGGGACAGATACGCAGTATTTT	CASSHRDRGTDTQYF
NA	NA	TRBJ2-5	TRBV12-5	TGTGCTAGTGGTAACCTTTACGGAGCCCAAGAGACCCAGTACTTC	CASGNLYGAQETQYF
NA	NA	TRBJ2-5	TRBV24-1	TGTGCCACCAGTGAGCGCAGGGGAGAGACCCAGTACTTC	CATSERRGETQYF
TRBD1	NA	TRBJ1-1	TRBV11-3	TGTGCCAGCAGCTCAGGGGGGGTTCGGGGCACTGAAGCTTTCTTT	CASSSGGVRGTEAFF
NA	NA	TRBJ2-4	TRBV6-5	TGTGCCAGCAGTTCGGGAAACATTCAGTACTTC	CASSSGNIQYF
NA	few	TRBJ2-7	TRBV2	TGTGCCAGCAGGCCGAACAGCAACTCCTACGAGCAGTACTTC	CASRPNSNSYEQYF
NA	NA	TRBJ1-2	TRBV3-1/TRBV3-2	TGTGCCAGCAGCCCCCGGCGCGGTGGCTACACCTTC	CASSPRRGGYTF
TRBD1	NA	TRBJ1-1	TRBV6-4	TGTGCCAGCAGAGGGACAGGGGCTGACACTGAAGCTTTCTTT	CASRGTGADTEAFF
NA	NA	TRBJ1-2	TRBV7-8	TGTGCCAGCAGCTTAGGACAGTCGACCTTCTATGGCTACACCTTC	CASSLGQSTFYGYTF
TRBD1	NA	TRBJ2-1	TRBV3-1/TRBV3-2	TGTGCCAGCAGCCAGTCTGGACAGGGGGCCTACAATGAGCAGTTCTTC	CASSQSGQGAYNEQFF
NA	NA	TRBJ1-2	TRBV11-3	TGTGCCAGCAGCTTAGGGGTCGGGGGACGATCGGGCTACACCTTC	CASSLGVGGRSGYTF
NA	NA	TRBJ2-4	TRBV19	TGTGCCAGTAGTATTAAAGTCGAAACCATTCAGTACTTC	CASSIKVETIQYF
NA	NA	TRBJ1-2	TRBV28	TGTGCCAGCACCTCGGGGGGGAGGAACTATGGCTACACCTTC	CASTSGGRNYGYTF
NA	NA	TRBJ2-5	TRBV18	TGTGCCAGCTCACCAGTGAACGTGGGCGAGACCCAGTACTTC	CASSPVNVGETQYF
NA	NA	TRBJ2-1	TRBV28	TGTGCCAGCAGCCACCCCAGGGATCCCCTGAACAATGAGCAGTTCTTC	CASSHPRDPLNNEQFF
NA	NA	TRBJ2-1	TRBV27	TGTGCCAGCCATCGAAATAGAGGGGGTGCTAGTAATGAGCAGTTCTTC	CASHRNRGGASNEQFF
TRBD2	NA	TRBJ2-5	TRBV7-3	TGTGCCAGCAGCTTAAGGGGGGGTTTCCAAGAGACCCAGTACTTC	CASSLRGGFQETQYF
TRBD1	few	TRBJ2-7	TRBV28	TGTGCCACCCTTCCCGACGGGACAGGGGGCTTCGAGCAGTACTTC	CATLPDGTGGFEQYF